Listed below are T cell receptor beta chains from one sample, sequenced in a study of blood T cell repertoires in COVID-19. Libraries were prepared by immunoSEQ multiplex PCR; TCRdb keeps only in-frame clonotypes and omits some of them. The sample contains under 200,000 clones, about 91% of which appear only once. Specimen: peripheral blood. Every receptor here comes from a woman in her sixties who had recovered from COVID-19. Each CDR3 is given with its conserved first and last residue. D genes are given only for firm matches. Size is omitted from some rows. Given values are once, few, many or a class for expanded clones.

len: 13; abundance: once; v_gene: TRBV28; d_gene: NA; j_gene: TRBJ1-6; CDR3aa: CASSRDSNSPLHF; CDR3nt: TGTGCCAGCAGCCGTGACAGCAATTCACCCCTCCACTTT
len: 12; abundance: NA; v_gene: TRBV5-1; d_gene: TRBD1; j_gene: TRBJ2-7; CDR3aa: CASRSGGDEQYF; CDR3nt: TGCGCCAGCAGATCAGGGGGCGACGAGCAGTACTTC
len: 16; abundance: NA; v_gene: TRBV6-5; d_gene: NA; j_gene: TRBJ1-3; CDR3aa: CASSYSRGDSGNTIYF; CDR3nt: TGTGCCAGCAGTTACTCTAGGGGTGACTCTGGAAACACCATATATTTT
len: 12; abundance: NA; v_gene: TRBV5-4; d_gene: NA; j_gene: TRBJ2-5; CDR3aa: CASSLSTETQYF; CDR3nt: TGTGCCAGCAGCTTGTCTACAGAGACCCAGTACTTC
len: 15; abundance: NA; v_gene: TRBV30; d_gene: TRBD1; j_gene: TRBJ1-6; CDR3aa: CAWRAFDRGDSPLHF; CDR3nt: TGTGCCTGGAGGGCCTTTGACAGGGGAGATTCACCCCTCCACTTT
len: 15; abundance: once; v_gene: TRBV6-1; d_gene: NA; j_gene: TRBJ1-6; CDR3aa: CASSEIGQGSSPLHF; CDR3nt: TGTGCCAGCAGTGAAATCGGCCAGGGGTCTTCACCCCTCCACTTT
len: 15; abundance: NA; v_gene: TRBV4-2; d_gene: NA; j_gene: TRBJ1-1; CDR3aa: CASSPGGGPNTEAFF; CDR3nt: TGTGCCAGCAGCCCCGGGGGGGGCCCGAACACTGAAGCTTTCTTT
len: 14; abundance: NA; v_gene: TRBV30; d_gene: TRBD1; j_gene: TRBJ1-1; CDR3aa: CAWRRQGGNTEAFF; CDR3nt: TGTGCCTGGAGGAGACAGGGGGGGAACACTGAAGCTTTCTTT
len: 12; abundance: NA; v_gene: TRBV28; d_gene: NA; j_gene: TRBJ1-2; CDR3aa: CASSPTVYGYTF; CDR3nt: TGTGCCAGCAGCCCGACAGTGTATGGCTACACCTTC
len: 13; abundance: NA; v_gene: TRBV9; d_gene: TRBD1; j_gene: TRBJ1-2; CDR3aa: CASSDRAGYGYTF; CDR3nt: TGTGCCAGCAGTGACAGGGCAGGCTATGGCTACACCTTC
len: 16; abundance: NA; v_gene: TRBV3-1/TRBV3-2; d_gene: TRBD2; j_gene: TRBJ2-5; CDR3aa: CASSWWTSGGQETQYF; CDR3nt: TGTGCCAGCAGCTGGTGGACTAGCGGGGGCCAAGAGACCCAGTACTTC
len: 14; abundance: NA; v_gene: TRBV5-1; d_gene: NA; j_gene: TRBJ2-2; CDR3aa: CASSLGAGTGELFF; CDR3nt: TGCGCCAGCAGCTTGGGGGCCGGCACCGGGGAGCTGTTTTTT
len: 14; abundance: NA; v_gene: TRBV7-7; d_gene: TRBD1; j_gene: TRBJ2-7; CDR3aa: CASSPGTGPYEQYF; CDR3nt: TGTGCTAGCAGTCCCGGGACAGGGCCCTACGAGCAGTACTTC
len: 15; abundance: NA; v_gene: TRBV4-2; d_gene: NA; j_gene: TRBJ1-1; CDR3aa: CASSQVGQGNTEAFF; CDR3nt: TGTGCCAGCAGCCAAGTCGGGCAGGGGAACACTGAAGCTTTCTTT
len: 13; abundance: NA; v_gene: TRBV30; d_gene: TRBD2; j_gene: TRBJ2-4; CDR3aa: CAWSASGGNIQYF; CDR3nt: TGTGCCTGGAGCGCTAGCGGGGGAAACATTCAGTACTTC
len: 15; abundance: NA; v_gene: TRBV19; d_gene: NA; j_gene: TRBJ1-1; CDR3aa: CASSIFLLGVTEAFF; CDR3nt: TGTGCCAGTAGTATTTTTTTGCTAGGGGTCACTGAAGCTTTCTTT
len: 13; abundance: NA; v_gene: TRBV6-5; d_gene: NA; j_gene: TRBJ1-1; CDR3aa: CASRDRPNTEAFF; CDR3nt: TGTGCCAGCAGGGACAGACCGAACACTGAAGCTTTCTTT
len: 12; abundance: NA; v_gene: TRBV6-2/TRBV6-3; d_gene: TRBD1; j_gene: TRBJ2-1; CDR3aa: CASSGTANEQFF; CDR3nt: TGTGCCAGCAGCGGGACAGCCAATGAGCAGTTCTTC
len: 14; abundance: NA; v_gene: TRBV6-5; d_gene: NA; j_gene: TRBJ2-5; CDR3aa: CASSFDYRQETQYF; CDR3nt: TGTGCCAGCAGTTTTGACTACAGACAAGAGACCCAGTACTTC
len: 15; abundance: NA; v_gene: TRBV30; d_gene: NA; j_gene: TRBJ2-3; CDR3aa: CAWSQRRGVSDTQYF; CDR3nt: TGTGCCTGGAGCCAACGCAGGGGAGTCTCAGATACGCAGTATTTT
len: 14; abundance: NA; v_gene: TRBV24-1; d_gene: NA; j_gene: TRBJ1-3; CDR3aa: CATSDSGVKNTIYF; CDR3nt: TGTGCCACCAGTGATTCAGGGGTTAAAAACACCATATATTTT
len: 17; abundance: few; v_gene: TRBV19; d_gene: NA; j_gene: TRBJ1-3; CDR3aa: CASSLSFGLYSGNTIYF; CDR3nt: TGTGCCAGTAGTCTCTCCTTTGGGCTCTACTCTGGAAACACCATATATTTT
len: 13; abundance: NA; v_gene: TRBV14; d_gene: NA; j_gene: TRBJ1-5; CDR3aa: CASSQSRAQPQHF; CDR3nt: TGTGCCAGCAGCCAATCCAGGGCTCAGCCCCAGCATTTT
len: 11; abundance: NA; v_gene: TRBV3-1/TRBV3-2; d_gene: NA; j_gene: TRBJ2-5; CDR3aa: CASSTGETQYF; CDR3nt: TGTGCCAGCAGCACCGGTGAGACCCAGTACTTC
len: 15; abundance: once; v_gene: TRBV6-5; d_gene: NA; j_gene: TRBJ2-3; CDR3aa: CASSYSGGGTDTQYF; CDR3nt: TGTGCCAGCAGTTACTCCGGGGGAGGCACAGATACGCAGTATTTT
len: 16; abundance: NA; v_gene: TRBV5-1; d_gene: TRBD2; j_gene: TRBJ2-1; CDR3aa: CASIPSGGMSYNEQFF; CDR3nt: TGCGCCAGCATCCCTAGCGGGGGGATGTCCTACAATGAGCAGTTCTTC
len: 15; abundance: NA; v_gene: TRBV11-3; d_gene: TRBD1; j_gene: TRBJ2-7; CDR3aa: CASSLGQEPFYEQYF; CDR3nt: TGTGCCAGCAGCTTGGGACAGGAGCCATTCTACGAGCAGTACTTC
len: 15; abundance: NA; v_gene: TRBV4-1; d_gene: NA; j_gene: TRBJ1-3; CDR3aa: CASSQDVRFGNTIYF; CDR3nt: TGCGCCAGCAGCCAAGACGTGAGGTTCGGAAACACCATATATTTT
len: 16; abundance: NA; v_gene: TRBV5-1; d_gene: TRBD1; j_gene: TRBJ2-1; CDR3aa: CASSWGRDRIYNEQFF; CDR3nt: TGCGCCAGCAGCTGGGGCCGGGACAGAATCTACAATGAGCAGTTCTTC
len: 15; abundance: once; v_gene: TRBV6-1; d_gene: NA; j_gene: TRBJ1-3; CDR3aa: CASSEIQGAGNTIYF; CDR3nt: TGTGCCAGCAGTGAAATACAGGGAGCTGGAAACACCATATATTTT
len: 14; abundance: NA; v_gene: TRBV9; d_gene: NA; j_gene: TRBJ2-1; CDR3aa: CASSQQGNYNEQFF; CDR3nt: TGTGCCAGCAGCCAGCAGGGGAACTACAATGAGCAGTTCTTC
len: 15; abundance: NA; v_gene: TRBV11-3; d_gene: NA; j_gene: TRBJ2-1; CDR3aa: CASSLEASGGPEQFF; CDR3nt: TGTGCCAGCAGCTTAGAGGCTAGTGGAGGGCCTGAGCAGTTCTTC
len: 16; abundance: NA; v_gene: TRBV19; d_gene: NA; j_gene: TRBJ2-3; CDR3aa: CASSMQGSGAQVTQYF; CDR3nt: TGTGCCAGTAGTATGCAGGGAAGTGGGGCCCAGGTTACGCAGTATTTT
len: 13; abundance: NA; v_gene: TRBV2; d_gene: TRBD1; j_gene: TRBJ1-4; CDR3aa: CASSGDSNEKLFF; CDR3nt: TGTGCCAGCAGTGGGGACAGTAATGAAAAACTGTTTTTT
len: 17; abundance: NA; v_gene: TRBV9; d_gene: NA; j_gene: TRBJ2-5; CDR3aa: CASSVGPGSTYEETQYF; CDR3nt: TGTGCCAGCAGCGTAGGCCCCGGGAGTACCTATGAAGAGACCCAGTACTTC
len: 15; abundance: NA; v_gene: TRBV7-9; d_gene: NA; j_gene: TRBJ1-1; CDR3aa: CASNTMGQGNTEAFF; CDR3nt: TGTGCCAGCAACACGATGGGTCAGGGGAACACTGAAGCTTTCTTT
len: 16; abundance: NA; v_gene: TRBV4-3; d_gene: TRBD2; j_gene: TRBJ2-1; CDR3aa: CASSQFPGLAGSEQFF; CDR3nt: TGCGCCAGCAGCCAATTCCCGGGACTAGCGGGTTCCGAGCAGTTCTTC
len: 13; abundance: NA; v_gene: TRBV18; d_gene: NA; j_gene: TRBJ1-6; CDR3aa: CASSSREDSPLHF; CDR3nt: TGTGCCAGCTCATCCCGAGAGGATTCACCCCTCCACTTT
len: 14; abundance: NA; v_gene: TRBV5-6; d_gene: TRBD1; j_gene: TRBJ1-5; CDR3aa: CASSSGTGVQPQHF; CDR3nt: TGTGCCAGCAGTTCCGGGACAGGGGTTCAGCCCCAGCATTTT
len: 12; abundance: NA; v_gene: TRBV28; d_gene: NA; j_gene: TRBJ2-7; CDR3aa: CASSSQVYEQYF; CDR3nt: TGTGCCAGCAGTTCACAAGTATACGAGCAGTACTTC
len: 15; abundance: NA; v_gene: TRBV4-1; d_gene: NA; j_gene: TRBJ1-2; CDR3aa: CASSQWPTASGGYTF; CDR3nt: TGCGCCAGCAGCCAATGGCCGACAGCAAGTGGGGGCTACACCTTC
len: 13; abundance: NA; v_gene: TRBV5-4; d_gene: TRBD1; j_gene: TRBJ1-2; CDR3aa: CASSWTGDYGYTF; CDR3nt: TGTGCCAGCAGCTGGACAGGGGACTATGGCTACACCTTC
len: 13; abundance: once; v_gene: TRBV6-4; d_gene: NA; j_gene: TRBJ1-1; CDR3aa: CASSEYPGLKAFF; CDR3nt: TGTGCCAGCAGTGAGTATCCGGGACTGAAAGCTTTCTTT
len: 17; abundance: NA; v_gene: TRBV27; d_gene: NA; j_gene: TRBJ1-5; CDR3aa: CASQRLADRISNQPQHF; CDR3nt: TGTGCCAGCCAACGACTTGCAGACAGGATTAGCAATCAGCCCCAGCATTTT
len: 15; abundance: NA; v_gene: TRBV28; d_gene: TRBD1; j_gene: TRBJ2-7; CDR3aa: CASSSQGQGTYEQYF; CDR3nt: TGTGCCAGCAGTTCTCAAGGACAGGGCACCTACGAGCAGTACTTC
len: 14; abundance: NA; v_gene: TRBV7-2; d_gene: NA; j_gene: TRBJ1-4; CDR3aa: CASSFDSTNEKLFF; CDR3nt: TGTGCCAGCAGCTTCGACAGCACTAATGAAAAACTGTTTTTT
len: 13; abundance: NA; v_gene: TRBV2; d_gene: NA; j_gene: TRBJ1-1; CDR3aa: CASTQSGGTEAFF; CDR3nt: TGTGCCAGCACCCAGTCGGGGGGCACTGAAGCTTTCTTT
len: 15; abundance: NA; v_gene: TRBV4-3; d_gene: NA; j_gene: TRBJ1-1; CDR3aa: CASSQEEAGNTEAFF; CDR3nt: TGCGCCAGCAGCCAAGAGGAGGCAGGGAACACTGAAGCTTTCTTT
len: 16; abundance: NA; v_gene: TRBV6-2/TRBV6-3; d_gene: TRBD1; j_gene: TRBJ1-6; CDR3aa: CASSPPEGQEYSPLHF; CDR3nt: TGTGCCAGCAGTCCCCCCGAGGGACAGGAGTATTCACCCCTCCACTTT
len: 16; abundance: NA; v_gene: TRBV9; d_gene: TRBD2; j_gene: TRBJ2-5; CDR3aa: CASSGTSGGTQETQYF; CDR3nt: TGTGCCAGCAGCGGAACTAGCGGGGGGACACAAGAGACCCAGTACTTC
len: 13; abundance: NA; v_gene: TRBV11-2; d_gene: NA; j_gene: TRBJ1-4; CDR3aa: CASSLDRAAKLFF; CDR3nt: TGTGCCAGCAGCTTAGACAGGGCGGCAAAACTGTTTTTT